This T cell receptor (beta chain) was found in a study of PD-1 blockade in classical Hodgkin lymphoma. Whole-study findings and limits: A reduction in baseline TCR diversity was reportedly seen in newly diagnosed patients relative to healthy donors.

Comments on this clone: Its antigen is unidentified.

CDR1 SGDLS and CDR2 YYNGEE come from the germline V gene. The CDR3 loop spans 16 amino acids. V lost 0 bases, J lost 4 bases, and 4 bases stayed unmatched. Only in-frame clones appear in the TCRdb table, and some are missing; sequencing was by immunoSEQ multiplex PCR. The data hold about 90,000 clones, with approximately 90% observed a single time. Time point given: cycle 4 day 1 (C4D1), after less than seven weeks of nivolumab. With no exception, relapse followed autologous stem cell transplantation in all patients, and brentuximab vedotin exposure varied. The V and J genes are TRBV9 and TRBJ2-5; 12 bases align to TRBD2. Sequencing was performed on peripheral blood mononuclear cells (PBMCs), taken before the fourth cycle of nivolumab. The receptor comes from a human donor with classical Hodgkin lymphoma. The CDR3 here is CASSVAASGGVETQYF. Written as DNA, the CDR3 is TGTGCCAGCAGCGTAGCGGCTAGCGGGGGGGTAGAGACCCAGTACTTC.